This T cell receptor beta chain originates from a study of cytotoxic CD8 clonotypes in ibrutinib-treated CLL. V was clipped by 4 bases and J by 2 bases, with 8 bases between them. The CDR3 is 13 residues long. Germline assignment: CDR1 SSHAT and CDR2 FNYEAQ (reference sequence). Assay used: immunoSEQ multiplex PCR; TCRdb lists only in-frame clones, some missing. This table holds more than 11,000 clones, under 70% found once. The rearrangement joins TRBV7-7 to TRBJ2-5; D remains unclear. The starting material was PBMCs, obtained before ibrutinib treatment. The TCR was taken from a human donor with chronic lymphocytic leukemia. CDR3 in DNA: TGTGCCAGCAGCTCAACAGAGCAAGAGACCCAGTACTTC. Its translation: CASSSTEQETQYF.